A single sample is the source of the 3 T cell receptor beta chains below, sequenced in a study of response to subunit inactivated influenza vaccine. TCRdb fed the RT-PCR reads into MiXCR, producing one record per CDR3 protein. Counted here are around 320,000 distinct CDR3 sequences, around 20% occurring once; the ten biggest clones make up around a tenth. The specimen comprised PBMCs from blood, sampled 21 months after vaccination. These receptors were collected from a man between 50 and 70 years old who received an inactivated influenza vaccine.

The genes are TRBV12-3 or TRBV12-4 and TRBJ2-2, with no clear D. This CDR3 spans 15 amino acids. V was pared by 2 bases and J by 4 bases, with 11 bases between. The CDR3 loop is CASSLSLQFTGELFF. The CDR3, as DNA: TGTGCCAGCAGTTTATCGCTTCAGTTCACCGGGGAGCTGTTTTTT.

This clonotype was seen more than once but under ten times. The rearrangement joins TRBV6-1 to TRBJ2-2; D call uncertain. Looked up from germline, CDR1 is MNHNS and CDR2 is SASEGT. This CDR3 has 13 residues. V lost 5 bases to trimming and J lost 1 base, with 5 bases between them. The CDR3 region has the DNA TGTGCCAGCAGTCGACAGAACACCGGGGAGCTGTTTTTT. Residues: CASSRQNTGELFF.

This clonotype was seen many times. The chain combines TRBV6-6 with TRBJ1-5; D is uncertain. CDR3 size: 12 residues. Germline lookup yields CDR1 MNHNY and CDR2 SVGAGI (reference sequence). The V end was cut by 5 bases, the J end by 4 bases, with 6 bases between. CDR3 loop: CASSAPNQPQHF. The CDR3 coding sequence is TGTGCCAGCAGTGCGCCGAATCAGCCCCAGCATTTT.